The 8 T cell receptor beta chains presented below share a single source sample, sequenced in a study of T cells expressing NK-cell markers. TCRdb derives one entry per CDR3 protein from the 5' RACE reads, leaving out DNA. Recorded for this sample: 550,000 to 600,000 distinct CDR3 sequences. What was sequenced was blood T cells: a sorted CD56 or NKG2C T cell subset, CD4+ or CD8+ T cells, or bulk PBMC T cells (not recorded which). The source of these receptors is a man between 18 and 29 years old in good health.

This chain uses TRBV2 with TRBJ2-7; lacking DNA, the TRBD2 call made by TCRdb goes unchecked. The CDR3 totals 16 residues. Germline assignment: CDR1 SNHLY and CDR2 FYNNEI. CDR3 sequence: CASRSISGRFGYEQYF.

CDR3 amino acids: CSATRVGGNTDTQYF. This chain uses TRBV20-1 with TRBJ2-3. CDR3 length: 15 amino acids. CDR1 and CDR2 from the germline V gene are DFQATT and SNEGSKA (reference sequence).

This chain joins TRBV10-2 and TRBJ2-2. CDR1 WSHSY and CDR2 SAAADI come from the germline V gene. The CDR3 runs 14 residues. CDR3 protein: CASSHLGNTGELFF.

This chain's CDR3 is CSVIETGGGEQYF. The chain recombines TRBV29-1 with TRBJ2-7; lacking DNA, the TRBD1 call made by TCRdb goes unchecked. In germline, CDR1 is SQVTM, CDR2 ANQGSEA. The CDR3 loop spans 13 amino acids.

The CDR3 is CSVGTSGRVLETQYF. This chain uses TRBV20-1 with TRBJ2-5; there is no DNA to check the TCRdb D call of TRBD2. The CDR3 totals 15 residues. CDR1 and CDR2 (germline): DFQATT, SNEGSKA (reference sequence).

The V gene is TRBV11-2, the J gene TRBJ2-2; the D gene TCRdb calls, TRBD2, cannot be checked with no DNA. The length of the CDR3 is 18 residues. CDR1 is SGHAT and CDR2 is FQNNGV in the germline V gene. Here the CDR3 reads CASSLVSSGRSSAGELFF.

This chain links TRBV12-3 or TRBV12-4 with TRBJ2-1; there is no DNA to check the TCRdb D call of TRBD2. The CDR3 has 15 residues. This CDR3 is CASSLDSASGNEQFF.

The chain is built from TRBV10-3 and TRBJ2-7. The CDR3 is made up of 14 amino acids. From germline, CDR1 is ENHRY and CDR2 SYGVKD. CDR3 protein: CAISESGRSYEQYF.